This passage covers 25 T cell receptor beta chains from one sample sequenced in a study of beta chain features in type 1 diabetes. The isolated RNA, all of it, was reverse transcribed, so expressed TCRB transcripts were what got sequenced. The assay was immunoSEQ multiplex PCR, and TCRdb's table has in-frame clones only and misses some. The table lists 300,000 to 350,000 clones, 8% of them singletons. What was sequenced was central memory CD4+ T cells from blood. The receptors come from a woman aged 18-30 years in good health.

This clone has just a few counts. The chain carries TRBV7-8 and TRBJ2-3; 7 bases line up with TRBD2. The V gene end was trimmed by 5 bases and the J gene end by 2 bases; junction bases not matched to a gene: 10. The germline V gene encodes CDR1 SGHVS and CDR2 FQNEAQ. CDR3 length: 16 residues. CDR3 residues: CASSPGWREYTDTQYF. CDR3 nucleotides: TGTGCCAGCAGCCCAGGGTGGCGGGAGTACACAGATACGCAGTATTTT. The variable domain in full, with the rest retrieved from reference TRBV7-8 and TRBJ2-3, is GAGVSQSPRYKVAKRGQDVALRCDPISGHVSLFWYQQALGQGPEFLTYFQNEAQLDKSGLPSDRFFAERPEGSVSTLKIQRTQQEDSAVYLCASSPGWREYTDTQYFGPGTRLTVL.

This chain joins TRBV20-1 and TRBJ2-4; D is undetermined. V was clipped by 7 bases and J by 6 bases, with 10 bases between them. The CDR3 loop spans 11 amino acids. The germline V gene encodes CDR1 DFQATT and CDR2 SNEGSKA (reference sequence). CDR3 DNA: TGCAGTGGAGGCAGGAGAAACATTCAGTACTTC. Translated: CSGGRRNIQYF.

The chain joins TRBV7-8 to TRBJ1-5; 9 bases fit TRBD1. There are 16 residues in the CDR3. CDR1 and CDR2 from the germline V gene are SGHVS and FQNEAQ. The V gene end was trimmed by 5 bases and the J gene end by 4 bases; junction bases not matched to a gene: 9. In nucleotides, the CDR3 is TGTGCCAGCAGCGACCGACCGACAGGGGGTAATCAGCCCCAGCATTTT. Amino acids: CASSDRPTGGNQPQHF.

This clone showed up just a few times. This chain links TRBV25-1 with TRBJ2-7; no definite D call. The CDR3 totals 14 residues. Deletions cut 3 bases from V and 0 bases from J, with 9 bases between. Germline CDR1 reads MGHDK; CDR2 reads SYGVNS. The CDR3 loop is CASSDPRSSYEQYF. The CDR3 nucleotides read TGTGCCAGCAGTGATCCCAGGAGCTCCTACGAGCAGTACTTC.

There are a few counts of this clone. This chain uses TRBV2 with TRBJ2-3, with 7 bases aligning to TRBD2. This CDR3 comprises 14 residues. Germline CDR1 and CDR2: SNHLY and FYNNEI. Trimming took 6 bases from V and 1 from J; bases not matched to a gene: 4. CDR3: CASRDTSGTDTQYF. CDR3 in DNA: TGTGCCAGCAGGGACACTAGCGGCACAGATACGCAGTATTTT.

In its sample, this clone was seen a few times. The V call is TRBV2, the J call TRBJ2-3; 7 bases match TRBD1. The CDR3 covers 11 residues. The germline V gene has CDR1 SNHLY and CDR2 FYNNEI. The trim removed 5 bases at V and 13 bases at J, leaving 6 bases unmatched. CDR3 in DNA: TGTGCCAGCAGTTTGGACAGGCGGAAGTATTTT. Protein: CASSLDRRKYF.

This clone was recorded at least ten times. The chain is built from TRBV27 and TRBJ1-1; D is perhaps TRBD1 (6 bases). CDR1 is MNHEY, CDR2 SMNVEV, per germline (reference sequence). V was pared by 7 bases and J by 1 base, with 10 bases between. There are 13 residues in the CDR3. The CDR3 sequence: CASKRGANTEAFF. The CDR3 DNA is TGTGCCAGCAAACGGGGGGCGAACACTGAAGCTTTCTTT.

This clone was counted ten times or more. The rearrangement links TRBV29-1 to TRBJ2-6; 9 bases line up with TRBD2. The CDR3 is 17 amino acids. From germline, CDR1 is SQVTM and CDR2 ANQGSEA. V lost 0 bases to trimming and J lost 1 base; unmatched junction nucleotides: 4. The CDR3 loop reads CSVEDPAGGSGANVLTF. DNA for the CDR3: TGCAGCGTTGAAGACCCAGCGGGAGGTTCTGGGGCCAACGTCCTGACTTTC.

This clone was found many times. The chain links TRBV4-1 to TRBJ2-2; maybe TRBD1 (6 bases). CDR3 length equals 16 residues. V was cut by 5 bases and J by 6 bases, with 19 bases left in between. CDR1 is MGHRA and CDR2 is YSYEKL in the germline V gene. The CDR3 region has the DNA TGCGCCAGCAGCAGACTTCCGGGACAAAACGCCGGGGAGCTGTTTTTT. It translates to CASSRLPGQNAGELFF.

J is TRBJ2-1 and V is TRBV18, with D unresolved. V was clipped by 6 bases and J by 0 bases, with 15 bases between them. Looked up from germline, CDR1 is KGHSH and CDR2 is LQKENI. This CDR3 has 16 amino acids. The CDR3 region is CASSFIQRYSYNEQFF. Here the CDR3 DNA reads TGTGCCAGCTCCTTCATTCAGCGATACTCCTACAATGAGCAGTTCTTC.

This clone has more than one count but fewer than ten. V gene TRBV7-2 combines with J gene TRBJ2-7; D possibly corresponds to TRBD2 (5 bases). This CDR3 contains 14 residues. CDR1 and CDR2 from the germline V gene are SGHTA and FQGNSA. V lost 3 bases and J 6 bases, leaving 15 bases between the germline ends. The CDR3 DNA sequence: TGTGCCAGCAGCTTGGGAGTTGGACCCCGCGAGCAGTACTTC. Its protein product is CASSLGVGPREQYF.

V and J are TRBV6-6 and TRBJ2-1, with 8 bases matching TRBD2. Germline V gene lookup returns CDR1 MNHNY and CDR2 SVGAGI (reference sequence). J was trimmed by 12 bases and V by 2 bases; bases with no gene match: 9. This CDR3 is 14 amino acids long. DNA for the CDR3: TGTGCCAGCAGTTACGATTCGGGAGGGCGCGGGCAGTTCTTC. This sequence encodes CASSYDSGGRGQFF.

The chain links TRBV6-6 to TRBJ2-5; 8 bases agree with TRBD2. Germline values: CDR1 MNHNY, CDR2 SVGAGI (reference sequence). The V and J ends lost 2 bases and 4 bases, in that order; junction bases with no gene match: 3. CDR3 length: 14 residues. CDR3: CASSYGLAGETQYF. The DNA for the CDR3 is TGTGCCAGCAGTTACGGTCTAGCGGGAGAGACCCAGTACTTC.

This clone was detected only a few times. The V gene is TRBV7-2, the J gene TRBJ2-7; D uncertain. The CDR3 sequence is 13 residues long. Germline CDR1 reads SGHTA; CDR2 reads FQGNSA. V lost 1 base and J lost 6, with 10 bases in between. CDR3 region: CASSLGVRREQYF. CDR3 nucleotide sequence: TGTGCCAGCAGCTTAGGGGTACGTCGCGAGCAGTACTTC.

This clone has only a few counts. The CDR3 is CASSSGTSGSGTGELFF. CDR3 DNA sequence: TGTGCCAGCAGCTCCGGGACTAGCGGTTCGGGCACCGGGGAGCTGTTTTTT. V and J are TRBV11-3 and TRBJ2-2; 11 nucleotides line up with TRBD2. There are 17 residues in the CDR3. Germline V lookup: CDR1 SGHNT, CDR2 YENEEA. Trimming took 4 bases from V and 4 from J; bases not matched to a gene: 8.

This clone was counted between two and nine times. The chain combines TRBV7-6 with TRBJ2-2; D is uncertain. The CDR3 has 17 amino acids. V gave up 5 bases and J gave up 2 bases, with 18 bases separating them. Germline V gives CDR1 SGHVS, CDR2 FNYEAQ. This CDR3 is CASSPVRHPGNTGELFF. CDR3 in DNA: TGTGCCAGCAGCCCCGTTAGACACCCCGGAAACACCGGGGAGCTGTTTTTT.

Ten or more counts support this clone. J is TRBJ2-5 and V is TRBV5-6; weak D call: TRBD1 (5 bases). V was trimmed by 4 bases and J by 1 base, leaving 11 bases between them. Germline-derived CDR1 and CDR2 are SGHDT and YYEEEE. This CDR3 contains 14 residues. This CDR3 reads CASSQTGTQETQYF. The DNA for the CDR3 is TGTGCCAGCAGCCAAACAGGAACCCAAGAGACCCAGTACTTC.

The V gene is TRBV9, the J gene TRBJ2-1; TRBD2 matches at 9 bases. The CDR3 covers 16 residues. Trimming cost V 0 bases and J 8 bases; bases outside gene matches: 9. Germline V gives CDR1 SGDLS, CDR2 YYNGEE. The CDR3 DNA sequence: TGTGCCAGCAGCGTAGCTCCAGCGGGAGGATTCGATGAGCAGTTCTTC. Translating it yields CASSVAPAGGFDEQFF.

The chain links TRBV4-1 to TRBJ2-7; TRBD2 agrees at 8 bases. V was pared by 0 bases and J by 2 bases, with 9 bases of the junction left unmatched. CDR1 is MGHRA and CDR2 is YSYEKL in the germline V gene. The CDR3 loop spans 17 amino acids. The CDR3 nucleotides read TGCGCCAGCAGCCAAGATAGCGGGACTAGGGCCCCCTACGAGCAGTACTTC. It specifies CASSQDSGTRAPYEQYF.

CDR3 loop: CASSKAGAGGNEQFF. The CDR3 nucleotides are TGTGCCAGCAGTAAAGCGGGAGCCGGAGGAAATGAGCAGTTCTTC. This chain uses TRBV27 with TRBJ2-1, with TRBD2 matching 8 bases. The CDR3 loop spans 15 amino acids. With V trimmed by 5 bases and J by 7 bases, 10 bases remained unmatched. The germline V gene encodes CDR1 MNHEY and CDR2 SMNVEV (reference sequence).

As regards this clone: The sample contains more than one DNA sequence encoding this CDR3. The chain uses TRBV9 and TRBJ2-7; 7 bases agree with TRBD2. V dropped 2 bases and J dropped 7; count of bases not matched to a gene: 9. There are 14 residues in the CDR3. The germline CDR1 and CDR2 sequences are SGDLS and YYNGEE. The CDR3 spells CASSVGGRSYEQYF. CDR3 coding DNA: TGTGCCAGCAGCGTCGGCGGGAGAAGTTATGAGCAGTACTTC.

In this sample, this clone turned up a few times. J is TRBJ2-6 and V is TRBV7-2; 12 positions match TRBD2. Germline V gene data show CDR1 as SGHTA and CDR2 as FQGNSA. The CDR3 length is 18 residues. The V and J ends lost 4 bases and 4 bases, in that order; junction bases with no gene match: 8. CDR3 sequence reads: CASSWRTSGMTGANVLTF. CDR3 nucleotide sequence: TGTGCCAGCAGCTGGAGGACTAGCGGGATGACCGGGGCCAACGTCCTGACTTTC.

This clone was detected a few times. This chain links TRBV29-1 with TRBJ2-3; D possibly corresponds to TRBD2 (6 bases). Germline assignment: CDR1 SQVTM and CDR2 ANQGSEA. The V gene lost 0 bases and the J gene lost 8 bases, with 27 bases spanning the gap. The CDR3 extends over 18 amino acids. The CDR3 DNA reads TGCAGCGTTGAAGATCTTCCCCGACTTGCGGGGAGGTCCGGTACGCAGTATTTT. It specifies CSVEDLPRLAGRSGTQYF.

This clone was picked up a small number of times. The rearrangement links TRBV6-6 to TRBJ1-4; 8 bases agree with TRBD1. The CDR3 length is 14 residues. The J segment lost 0 bases and the V segment lost 6 bases, leaving 0 bases of the junction unmatched. CDR1 MNHNY and CDR2 SVGAGI come from the germline V gene (reference sequence). The DNA for the CDR3 is TGTGCCAGCAGGGACAGGGCAACTAATGAAAAACTGTTTTTT. Its translation is CASRDRATNEKLFF.

This clone was recorded many times. The chain carries TRBV7-9 and TRBJ2-7; 8 bases fit TRBD1. Germline lookup yields CDR1 SEHNR and CDR2 FQNEAQ (reference sequence). J lost 2 bases, V lost 5 bases, and 8 bases had no gene match. The CDR3 runs to 15 residues. The CDR3 DNA reads as TGTGCCAGCAGCCCCCGGACAGGGATAGCCTACGAGCAGTACTTC. It codes for CASSPRTGIAYEQYF.